The sequence of this TCR beta chain was determined in a study of blood T cell repertoires in COVID-19. Comment on this clone: This sample includes further DNA sequences coding for the same CDR3.

Measured with immunoSEQ multiplex PCR; TCRdb has only the in-frame clones, and not every one. The table includes about 410,000 clones, roughly 85% detected once. The TCR sequence derives from a woman in her twenties or thirties with active or convalescent COVID-19. Material for sequencing was peripheral blood.

The DNA of the CDR3 is TGTGCCAGCAGCCAGGGACAGGACAATTCACCCCTCCACTTT. Protein sequence: CASSQGQDNSPLHF. V and J are TRBV3-1 (or the pseudogene TRBV3-2) and TRBJ1-6; 8 bases fit TRBD1. This CDR3 is 14 amino acids long. J gave up 7 bases and V 3 bases, and 2 bases lay outside the gene matches. Germline lookup yields CDR1 LGHDT and CDR2 YNNKEL (reference sequence).